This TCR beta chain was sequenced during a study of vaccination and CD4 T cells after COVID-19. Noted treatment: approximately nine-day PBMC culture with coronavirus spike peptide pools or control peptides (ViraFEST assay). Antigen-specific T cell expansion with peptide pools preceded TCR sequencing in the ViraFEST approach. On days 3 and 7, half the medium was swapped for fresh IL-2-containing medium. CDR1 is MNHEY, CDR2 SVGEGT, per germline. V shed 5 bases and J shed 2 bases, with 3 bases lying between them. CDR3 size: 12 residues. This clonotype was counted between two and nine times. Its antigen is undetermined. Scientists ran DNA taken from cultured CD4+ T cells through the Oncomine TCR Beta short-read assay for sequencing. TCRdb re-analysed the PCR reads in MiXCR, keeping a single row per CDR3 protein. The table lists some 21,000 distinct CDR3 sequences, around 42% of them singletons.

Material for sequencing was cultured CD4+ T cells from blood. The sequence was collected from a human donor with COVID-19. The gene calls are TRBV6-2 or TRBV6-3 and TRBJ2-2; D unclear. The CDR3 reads CASSTNTGELFF. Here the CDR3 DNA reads TGTGCCAGCAGTACTAACACCGGGGAGCTGTTTTTT.